These 28 T cell receptor beta chains originate from one sample sequenced in a study of T-cell reconstitution after alpha-beta-depleted transplantation in children. For TCRbeta, the library was prepared with unique molecular identifiers. TCRdb re-called the PCR reads through MiXCR, storing one row per CDR3 protein. The table shows about 540,000 distinct CDR3 sequences, with 25% to 30% occurring only once. Here the sequenced sample was PBMCs, taken before TCRalphabeta/CD19-depleted stem cell transplant. The receptors were sampled from a boy younger than two with Wiskott-Aldrich syndrome, due to receive a stem cell transplant.

This clonotype was detected only a few times. The chain recombines TRBV20-1 with TRBJ2-3; a possible D gene is TRBD2 (6 bases). The germline CDR1 and CDR2 sequences are DFQATT and SNEGSKA (reference sequence). Trimming removed 3 bases at V and 0 bases at J, with 10 bases between. The CDR3 contains 14 residues. The CDR3 sequence is CSASGRGSTDTQYF. As DNA, the CDR3 is TGCAGTGCTAGCGGGAGAGGTAGCACAGATACGCAGTATTTT.

The chain has TRBV9 and TRBJ1-6; 7 nucleotides agree with TRBD1. J gave up 5 bases and V 4 bases, and 6 bases lay outside the gene matches. The CDR3 covers 15 residues. Germline CDR1 and CDR2: SGDLS and YYNGEE. The CDR3 protein is CASSSTGANNSPLHF. CDR3 DNA: TGTGCCAGCAGCTCCACAGGGGCGAATAATTCACCCCTCCACTTT.

The table lists this clonotype with a few counts. The chain has TRBV5-1 and TRBJ2-7; 10 positions agree with TRBD2. CDR3 length: 14 amino acids. Trimming at V came to 4 bases and at J to 3 bases, leaving 4 bases not matched to a gene. Germline V lookup: CDR1 SGHRS, CDR2 YFSETQ. The CDR3 sequence: CASSTPSGSYEQYF. CDR3 in DNA: TGCGCCAGCAGCACTCCTAGCGGGAGCTACGAGCAGTACTTC.

This clonotype was found a few times. The chain employs TRBV15 and TRBJ1-1; no clear D. Germline V gene lookup returns CDR1 LNHNV and CDR2 YYDKDF (reference sequence). The CDR3 runs 14 residues. Trimming left V 5 bases short and J 4 bases short, with 14 bases between. CDR3 amino acids: CATSWWWRPTEAFF. The CDR3 DNA sequence: TGTGCCACCAGCTGGTGGTGGAGACCCACTGAAGCTTTCTTT.

This clonotype was picked up many times. The chain carries TRBV5-1 and TRBJ2-7; the D is unclear. The CDR3 extends over 11 amino acids. Looked up from germline, CDR1 is SGHRS and CDR2 is YFSETQ. V lost 3 bases and J lost 2, with 3 bases in between. The CDR3 protein is CASSSTYEQYF. The CDR3 region has the DNA TGCGCCAGCAGCTCCACCTACGAGCAGTACTTC.

The rearrangement links TRBV10-3 to TRBJ2-3; 7 nucleotides line up with TRBD2. Germline assignment: CDR1 ENHRY and CDR2 SYGVKD. This CDR3 has 14 amino acids. Trimming took 8 bases from V and 2 from J; bases not matched to a gene: 7. The CDR3: CAIGSGAFTDTQYF. The CDR3 DNA follows: TGTGCCATCGGCAGCGGGGCCTTCACAGATACGCAGTATTTT.

The chain couples TRBV2 to TRBJ2-4, with TRBD2 matching over 7 bases. CDR1 SNHLY and CDR2 FYNNEI come from the germline V gene. Unmatched junction bases numbered 4, after V lost 8 bases and J lost 0 bases. CDR3 size: 14 residues. CDR3 in amino acids: CASGEGLAKNIQYF. Written as DNA, the CDR3 is TGTGCCAGCGGGGAGGGCTTAGCCAAAAACATTCAGTACTTC. Drawing the rest from reference TRBV2 and TRBJ2-4, the complete variable domain is EPEVTQTPSHQVTQMGQEVILRCVPISNHLYFYWYRQILGQKVEFLVSFYNNEISEKSEIFDDQFSVERPDGSNFTLKIRSTKLEDSAMYFCASGEGLAKNIQYFGAGTRLSVL.

This clonotype was detected a few times. The chain has TRBV19 and TRBJ2-3; D is possibly TRBD2 (5 bases). V lost 5 bases, J lost 6 bases, and 24 bases lay in between. The V gene's germline CDR1 is LNHDA and CDR2 SQIVND (reference sequence). The CDR3 runs to 17 residues. CDR3 protein: CASSLNRDPRAGDTQYF. The DNA of the CDR3 is TGTGCCAGTAGTCTCAACCGGGATCCTCGGGCCGGGGATACGCAGTATTTT.

This chain joins TRBV3-1 and TRBJ1-2; 7 bases map to TRBD1. Trimming took 0 bases from V and 6 from J; bases not matched to a gene: 4. Germline lookup yields CDR1 LGHDT and CDR2 YNNKEL (reference sequence). This CDR3 is built from 14 residues. Here the CDR3 DNA reads TGTGCCAGCAGCCAAGACGCCAGGGGGAATGGCTACACCTTC. This encodes CASSQDARGNGYTF. Full variable domain (missing parts from reference TRBV3-1 and TRBJ1-2): DTAVSQTPKYLVTQMGNDKSIKCEQNLGHDTMYWYKQDSKKFLKIMFSYNNKELIINETVPNRFSPKSPDKAHLNLHINSLELGDSAVYFCASSQDARGNGYTFGSGTRLTVV.

Only a few counts were recorded for this clonotype. V and J are TRBV20-1 and TRBJ2-7; 12 bases align to TRBD2. Per the germline V gene, CDR1 is DFQATT and CDR2 is SNEGSKA (reference sequence). The CDR3 has 15 amino acids. The CDR3 DNA sequence: TGCAGCGACGTAAAATGGACTAGCGGGATCCCCGAGCAGTACTTC. It translates to CSDVKWTSGIPEQYF.

This clonotype has more than one count but fewer than ten. The chain employs TRBV29-1 and TRBJ1-1; 9 positions agree with TRBD1. Germline lookup yields CDR1 SQVTM and CDR2 ANQGSEA. V dropped 5 bases and J dropped 5; count of bases not matched to a gene: 6. The CDR3 has 13 amino acids. CDR3 sequence: CSVWTGEGTEAFF. The DNA for the CDR3 is TGCAGCGTTTGGACAGGGGAAGGGACTGAAGCTTTCTTT.

The V call is TRBV5-1, the J call TRBJ1-2, with D perhaps TRBD1 (5 bases). Per germline, CDR1 SGHRS and CDR2 YFSETQ. CDR3 length: 14 amino acids. V lost 3 bases, J lost 4 bases, and 13 bases lay in between. The CDR3 DNA follows: TGCGCCAGCAGCTGGCCCGGGACGGGCTATGGCTACACCTTC. This gives the protein CASSWPGTGYGYTF.

The chain employs TRBV18 and TRBJ2-7, with D unresolved. Deletions cut 3 bases from V and 0 bases from J, with 12 bases between. Germline values: CDR1 KGHSH, CDR2 LQKENI. This CDR3 is built from 15 residues. CDR3 sequence: CASSPLPDSSYEQYF. The CDR3 DNA sequence: TGTGCCAGCTCACCGCTCCCCGACTCCTCCTACGAGCAGTACTTC.

This chain uses TRBV29-1 with TRBJ2-1, with D unresolved. Germline V gives CDR1 SQVTM, CDR2 ANQGSEA. The CDR3 length is 14 residues. V was cut by 4 bases and J by 2 bases, with 12 bases left in between. In DNA form, the CDR3 reads TGCAGCGTTGGGCGATCCTTTGCCTACAATGAGCAGTTCTTC. Protein product: CSVGRSFAYNEQFF.

The chain has TRBV20-1 and TRBJ2-1, with 9 nucleotides matching TRBD1. J gave up 4 bases and V 5 bases, and 9 bases lay outside the gene matches. The CDR3 loop spans 15 amino acids. Germline CDR1 is DFQATT and CDR2 is SNEGSKA (reference sequence). The CDR3 bases are TGCAGTGCTCCCCGGACAGGGGCGCAGTACAATGAGCAGTTCTTC. It codes for CSAPRTGAQYNEQFF.

The chain recombines TRBV5-1 with TRBJ2-5; 7 bases line up with TRBD1. CDR1 is SGHRS, CDR2 YFSETQ, per germline. Trimming removed 5 bases from V and 5 bases from J; junction bases left unmatched: 18. This CDR3 comprises 17 residues. In DNA form, the CDR3 reads TGCGCCAGCAGTAATCGACAGGGAAGGACCCATTCGGAGACCCAGTACTTC. As protein: CASSNRQGRTHSETQYF.

This chain links TRBV20-1 with TRBJ2-1; the D is unclear. The CDR3 is 14 residues long. Germline loops: CDR1 DFQATT, CDR2 SNEGSKA (reference sequence). Trimming pared 0 bases from V and 0 bases from J, leaving 6 bases between. CDR3 sequence reads: CSARDRLSYNEQFF. CDR3 DNA: TGCAGTGCTAGAGATCGACTCTCCTACAATGAGCAGTTCTTC.

V and J are TRBV27 and TRBJ2-3, with 8 bases matching TRBD2. The germline gives CDR1 MNHEY, CDR2 SMNVEV (reference sequence). The V segment lost 11 bases and the J segment 0 bases; nucleotides outside the gene matches: 19. The CDR3 runs to 18 residues. The CDR3 DNA reads TGTGCCTACAGAGGCGGGGGGCAGGGCCCCCCTAGCACAGATACGCAGTATTTT. This encodes CAYRGGGQGPPSTDTQYF.

This clonotype was recorded a few times. The rearrangement uses TRBV11-3 and TRBJ2-1; D not certain. CDR3 length: 14 residues. The germline gives CDR1 SGHNT, CDR2 YENEEA. V was pared by 1 base and J by 7 bases, with 11 bases between. The CDR3 nucleotides are TGTGCCAGCAGCTTAGCTCCCTCCGGGAATGAGCAGTTCTTC. It encodes CASSLAPSGNEQFF.

This sequence joins TRBV20-1 and TRBJ2-1; 7 bases fit TRBD2. The CDR3 loop spans 14 amino acids. V trimming: 4 bases; J trimming: 4 bases; junction bases outside the gene matches: 7. Germline lookup yields CDR1 DFQATT and CDR2 SNEGSKA (reference sequence). CDR3 amino acids: CSAKSSGAYNEQFF. The CDR3 nucleotides are TGCAGTGCTAAGAGCAGCGGGGCATACAATGAGCAGTTCTTC.

The J gene is TRBJ2-5, the V gene TRBV20-1; 8 bases fit TRBD2. Trimming at V came to 6 bases and at J to 2 bases, leaving 8 bases not matched to a gene. Germline V gives CDR1 DFQATT, CDR2 SNEGSKA (reference sequence). The CDR3 loop spans 14 amino acids. This CDR3 is CSAQIAGKQETQYF. The CDR3 nucleotides are TGCAGTGCCCAGATAGCGGGGAAACAAGAGACCCAGTACTTC.

The chain links TRBV29-1 to TRBJ2-5; no reliable D call. Germline lookup yields CDR1 SQVTM and CDR2 ANQGSEA. V lost 4 bases and J lost 4, with 10 bases in between. The CDR3 covers 12 residues. The CDR3 nucleotides are TGCAGCGTTGGGTATTCATCAGAGACCCAGTACTTC. It codes for CSVGYSSETQYF.

This clonotype was seen ten or more times. The CDR3 nucleotides read TGCAGTGCCCGCCGGGGGGATACGCAGTATTTT. This encodes CSARRGDTQYF. The chain couples TRBV20-1 to TRBJ2-3; weak D call: TRBD2 (6 bases). The CDR3 extends over 11 amino acids. CDR1 is DFQATT and CDR2 is SNEGSKA in the germline V gene (reference sequence). V was clipped by 6 bases and J by 6 bases, with 10 bases between them.

The V gene is TRBV5-5, the J gene TRBJ2-1; D not certain. The CDR3 totals 15 residues. Germline V CDR1 and CDR2: SGHKS, YYEKEE (reference sequence). Trimming stripped 0 bases from V and 6 bases from J, with 13 bases between. The CDR3 DNA is TGTGCCAGCAGCTTGGAAAGGTCCCCTAGCAATGAGCAGTTCTTC. Amino acid sequence: CASSLERSPSNEQFF.

V usage is TRBV19 and J usage is TRBJ2-7; 12 bases are shared with TRBD2. The CDR3 length is 16 residues. CDR1 and CDR2 (germline): LNHDA, SQIVND (reference sequence). Trimming took 0 bases from V and 4 from J; bases not matched to a gene: 4. CDR3 residues: CASSIDRLAGEYEQYF. DNA for the CDR3: TGTGCCAGTAGTATAGATCGACTAGCGGGAGAATACGAGCAGTACTTC.

This clonotype occurred a few times. J is TRBJ2-1 and V is TRBV7-8, with 8 bases fitting TRBD2. CDR3 size: 18 residues. Germline loops: CDR1 SGHVS, CDR2 FQNEAQ. Trimming took 3 bases from V and 4 from J; bases not matched to a gene: 14. In DNA, the CDR3 is TGTGCCAGCAGCTTGGCTAATGGAGCTAGCGGGCTGTACAATGAGCAGTTCTTC. Its protein is CASSLANGASGLYNEQFF.

In this sample, this clonotype turned up a few times. The rearrangement links TRBV3-1 to TRBJ2-1, with D possibly TRBD2 on 7 matching bases. This CDR3 has 16 amino acids. The V gene's germline CDR1 is LGHDT and CDR2 YNNKEL (reference sequence). V lost 2 bases and J 5 bases, leaving 16 bases between the germline ends. The CDR3 is CASSQRGGRVDNEQFF. For the CDR3, the DNA is TGTGCCAGCAGCCAAAGGGGGGGGAGAGTGGACAATGAGCAGTTCTTC.

CDR3 loop: CASSLKGGNNEQFF. The CDR3 nucleotides read TGCGCCAGCAGCTTGAAAGGGGGGAACAATGAGCAGTTCTTC. The chain carries TRBV5-1 and TRBJ2-1; D tentatively reads TRBD1 or TRBD2 (6 bases each). Germline-derived CDR1 and CDR2 are SGHRS and YFSETQ. Deletions cut 1 base from V and 5 bases from J, with 10 bases between. This CDR3 region has 14 residues. The complete variable domain, with remaining parts taken from reference TRBV5-1 and TRBJ2-1, reads KAGVTQTPRYLIKTRGQQVTLSCSPISGHRSVSWYQQTPGQGLQFLFEYFSETQRNKGNFPGRFSGRQFSNSRSEMNVSTLELGDSALYLCASSLKGGNNEQFFGPGTRLTVL.